This T cell receptor beta chain was identified in a study of T cell repertoires in cytomegalovirus infection. Study results and limitations: Ex vivo responses were dominated by HLA-C-restricted CMV-specific TCR beta clonotypes.

In germline, CDR1 is DFQATT, CDR2 SNEGSKA (reference sequence). The CDR3 spans 16 residues. V shed 0 bases and J 2 bases; nucleotides not matched to a gene: 6. This clonotype was counted ten times or more. The antigen remains unidentified. From the reads, TCRdb called clonotypes with MiXCR, one entry per CDR3 protein. The sample lists 270,000 or so distinct CDR3 sequences, over 15% occurring once. Sequencing input: CD8+ T cells from PBMCs. The receptor was derived from a human donor in good health (CMV status not recorded). Some clones in this sample may be carry-over from other donors' samples. The chain employs TRBV20-1 and TRBJ2-3; TRBD2 matches at 9 bases. The CDR3 bases are TGCAGTGCTAGAGATTTGGCTAGCGGGGACACAGATACGCAGTATTTT. This codes for CSARDLASGDTDTQYF.